Below, 25 T cell receptor beta chains from the same sample are listed, as sequenced in a study of Ad26.COV2.S vaccination and SARS-CoV-2 variants. The repertoire was sequenced with immunoSEQ multiplex PCR; TCRdb's copy has only in-frame clones and lacks some. This sample carries 450,000 to 550,000 clones, nearly 90% of them seen once, and the ten largest clones take 2% to 3%. The treatment was: 15 to 20 received Ad26.COV2.S at low or high dose, single or two shots; about 5 received placebo; per-sample allocation not given. At day 63 after the first vaccine or placebo injection, samples were drawn. The material was peripheral blood, obtained in a trial of Ad26.COV2.S vaccine versus placebo. Receptor source: a person between 18 and 60 years old who received the Ad26.COV2.S COVID-19 vaccine or a placebo.

The chain joins TRBV5-4 to TRBJ1-1, with 8 positions matching TRBD1. From germline, CDR1 is SGHNT and CDR2 YYREEE (reference sequence). The J segment lost 1 base and the V segment lost 1 base, leaving 3 bases of the junction unmatched. The CDR3 extends over 15 amino acids. CDR3: CASSLLGQGNTEAFF. CDR3 nucleotide sequence: TGTGCCAGCAGCTTGCTCGGACAGGGGAACACTGAAGCTTTCTTT.

CDR3 in amino acids: CASSSRRENYGYTF. CDR3 coding DNA: TGTGCCAGCAGTTCCCGGAGGGAAAACTATGGCTACACCTTC. The chain has TRBV2 and TRBJ1-2; D call uncertain. The V gene's germline CDR1 is SNHLY and CDR2 FYNNEI. The CDR3 extends over 14 amino acids. Trimming cost V 5 bases and J 2 bases, with 12 bases left between them.

The J gene is TRBJ2-5, the V gene TRBV7-9; possible D gene TRBD1, 6 bases. The V gene's germline CDR1 is SEHNR and CDR2 FQNEAQ (reference sequence). V was clipped by 4 bases and J by 0 bases, with 15 bases between them. The CDR3 is made up of 16 amino acids. Here the CDR3 reads CASSSGQGLYQETQYF. The CDR3 nucleotides read TGTGCCAGCAGCTCCGGGCAGGGGTTGTACCAAGAGACCCAGTACTTC.

The V call is TRBV30, the J call TRBJ1-4; D is unresolved. CDR3 length: 13 amino acids. The germline V and J ends were trimmed by 4 bases and 5 bases, with 11 bases remaining between them. Looked up from germline, CDR1 is GTSNPN and CDR2 is SVGIG (reference sequence). This CDR3 reads CAWNRHPNEKLFF. CDR3 sequence (DNA): TGTGCCTGGAACCGGCACCCCAATGAAAAACTGTTTTTT.

The genes are TRBV5-1 and TRBJ2-3; 8 bases map to TRBD2. With 7 bases clipped from V and 3 bases from J, the junction kept 4 bases outside the gene matches. The CDR3 covers 13 residues. Per germline, CDR1 SGHRS and CDR2 YFSETQ. The CDR3, as DNA: TGCGCCAGCGGGGGCGGGAGGACAGATACGCAGTATTTT. Protein: CASGGGRTDTQYF.

The chain carries TRBV6-5 and TRBJ2-7; the D gene is possibly TRBD1 (5 bases). The CDR3 spans 14 residues. CDR1 and CDR2 (germline): MNHEY, SVGAGI. The V end lost 0 bases, the J end lost 6 bases, and 12 bases lay between the germline ends. CDR3 region: CASSYSGRVSEQYF. The CDR3 nucleotides are TGTGCCAGCAGTTACTCCGGCAGGGTTTCCGAGCAGTACTTC.

This chain uses TRBV29-1 with TRBJ2-3; TRBD2 agrees at 14 bases. This CDR3 has 17 amino acids. Germline V gene sequence: CDR1 SQVTM, CDR2 ANQGSEA. Trimming took 6 bases from V and 2 from J; bases not matched to a gene: 10. Here the CDR3 reads CSVLTSGGVLPTDTQYF. The CDR3 DNA reads TGCAGCGTCTTGACTAGCGGGGGGGTTCTCCCCACAGATACGCAGTATTTT.

The chain combines TRBV2 with TRBJ1-6; 11 bases match TRBD1. This CDR3 region has 15 residues. The V gene end was trimmed by 3 bases and the J gene end by 9 bases; junction bases not matched to a gene: 4. Per germline, CDR1 SNHLY and CDR2 FYNNEI. DNA for the CDR3: TGTGCCAGCAGTGAGAGGACAGGGGGCGGTTCACCCCTCCACTTT. Its translation is CASSERTGGGSPLHF.

J is TRBJ1-2 and V is TRBV7-6; D gene uncertain. The CDR3 runs 13 residues. Germline V gives CDR1 SGHVS, CDR2 FNYEAQ. V was clipped by 5 bases and J by 3 bases, with 10 bases between them. Here the CDR3 DNA reads TGTGCCAGCAGCCCTCAAGAGGACTATGGCTACACCTTC. Translated, it gives CASSPQEDYGYTF.

The rearrangement uses TRBV6-2 or TRBV6-3 and TRBJ2-3; 12 positions agree with TRBD2. The junction had 4 bases not matched to a gene; V was cut back by 5 bases and J by 1 base. Looked up from germline, CDR1 is MNHEY and CDR2 is SVGEGT. The CDR3 loop spans 16 amino acids. CDR3 residues: CASSTRLAGGTDTQYF. DNA for the CDR3: TGTGCCAGCAGTACCCGACTAGCGGGGGGCACAGATACGCAGTATTTT.

V gene TRBV4-2 combines with J gene TRBJ2-2, with TRBD1 matching 9 bases. CDR3 size: 18 residues. Germline values: CDR1 LGHNA, CDR2 YNFKEQ. The J segment lost 6 bases and the V segment lost 0 bases, leaving 11 bases of the junction unmatched. The CDR3 loop is CASSQDLIRRTGAGELFF. The CDR3 bases are TGTGCCAGCAGCCAAGATCTTATCAGACGGACAGGGGCCGGGGAGCTGTTTTTT.

The V gene is TRBV4-3, the J gene TRBJ2-2; no clear D gene. CDR3 length equals 16 residues. Trimming left V 0 bases short and J 6 bases short, with 14 bases between. Germline CDR1 LGHNA, CDR2 YSLEER. This CDR3 is CASSQDLDVWAGELFF. The CDR3 DNA reads TGCGCCAGCAGCCAAGACCTCGACGTATGGGCCGGGGAGCTGTTTTTT.

This clone was seen a few times. This sequence joins TRBV6-2 or TRBV6-3 and TRBJ1-1, with D perhaps matching TRBD1 (6 bases). This CDR3 comprises 16 residues. Germline CDR1 and CDR2: MNHEY and SVGEGT. The V and J ends lost 0 bases and 0 bases respectively, with 11 bases between them. CDR3 sequence reads: CASSYSDRNLNTEAFF. The CDR3, as DNA: TGTGCCAGCAGTTACTCGGACAGAAACTTGAACACTGAAGCTTTCTTT.

The chain has TRBV13 and TRBJ1-3, with a possible D match to TRBD1 (5 bases). This CDR3 spans 16 amino acids. V was shortened by 1 base and J by 0 bases, with 10 bases between the two germline ends. CDR1 is PRHDT, CDR2 FYEKMQ, per germline (reference sequence). The CDR3, as DNA: TGTGCCAGCAGCTTAGTGCCAGGGCTCTCTGGAAACACCATATATTTT. It codes for CASSLVPGLSGNTIYF.

V gene TRBV5-1 combines with J gene TRBJ2-1; 14 bases match TRBD2. With 4 bases clipped from V and 7 bases from J, the junction kept 10 bases outside the gene matches. Germline CDR1 and CDR2: SGHRS and YFSETQ. This CDR3 contains 17 residues. CDR3 protein: CASSPTLTSGGVNEQFF. The CDR3 DNA is TGCGCCAGCAGCCCTACCCTGACTAGCGGGGGGGTGAATGAGCAGTTCTTC.

The chain has TRBV2 and TRBJ2-7, with D perhaps TRBD2 (6 bases). Per germline, CDR1 SNHLY and CDR2 FYNNEI. This CDR3 has 14 amino acids. Trimming took off 3 bases at V and 4 bases at J, with 13 bases between the two ends. The CDR3 here is CASSDQGGGYEQYV. Written as DNA, the CDR3 is TGTGCCAGCAGTGATCAGGGAGGAGGTTACGAGCAGTACGTC.

The chain has TRBV29-1 and TRBJ1-2, with D perhaps matching TRBD1 (5 bases). V was clipped by 0 bases and J by 4 bases, with 12 bases between them. CDR1 and CDR2 (germline): SQVTM, ANQGSEA. This CDR3 is built from 14 residues. CDR3 bases: TGCAGCGTTGAAGATGTCGGGGCTGGCTATGGCTACACCTTC. It codes for CSVEDVGAGYGYTF.

This chain connects TRBV4-1 to TRBJ2-1; 7 bases fit TRBD1. The CDR3 has 13 amino acids. The germline gives CDR1 MGHRA, CDR2 YSYEKL. Germline trimming cut 9 bases from V and 10 bases from J; bases unmatched to any gene: 12. CDR3 nucleotides: TGCGCCAGTAGTACTTCCCGGGACAGCGAGCAGTTCTTC. This encodes CASSTSRDSEQFF.

The chain joins TRBV6-1 to TRBJ2-1, with no clear D. Trimming stripped 1 base from V and 8 bases from J, with 6 bases between. The CDR3 contains 12 residues. Germline CDR1 reads MNHNS; CDR2 reads SASEGT. The CDR3 region has the DNA TGTGCCAGCAGTGAAGACGGAGATGAGCAGTTCTTC. It codes for CASSEDGDEQFF.

V and J are TRBV18 and TRBJ2-5; TRBD1 is a possible D gene (5 bases). V was pared by 4 bases and J by 4 bases, with 16 bases between. This CDR3 region has 15 residues. CDR1 is KGHSH and CDR2 is LQKENI in the germline V gene. CDR3 residues: CASSLRTGTGETQYF. DNA for the CDR3: TGTGCCAGCTCACTTAGGACCGGTACAGGAGAGACCCAGTACTTC.

The rearrangement links TRBV7-2 to TRBJ2-2; 7 bases map to TRBD2. V dropped 6 bases and J dropped 7; count of bases not matched to a gene: 14. Germline loops: CDR1 SGHTA, CDR2 FQGNSA. The CDR3 covers 16 residues. CDR3 DNA: TGTGCCAGCAGTTCCCACAAGATACCGGGGGGCGGGGAGCTGTTTTTT. Protein product: CASSSHKIPGGGELFF.

The rearrangement links TRBV2 to TRBJ1-1; 10 bases agree with TRBD1. Germline lookup yields CDR1 SNHLY and CDR2 FYNNEI. This CDR3 is 14 amino acids long. The trim removed 6 bases at V and 3 bases at J, leaving 4 bases unmatched. The CDR3 nucleotides read TGTGCCAGCAGCCCCGGGACAGGGGACACTGAAGCTTTCTTT. Protein sequence: CASSPGTGDTEAFF.

The gene calls are TRBV5-6 and TRBJ2-7, with 8 bases that match TRBD1. Germline trimming cut 4 bases from V and 0 bases from J; bases unmatched to any gene: 9. Germline V gives CDR1 SGHDT, CDR2 YYEEEE. This CDR3 is 16 amino acids long. CDR3 bases: TGTGCCAGCAGCCCTCCGGGACAGGCGACCTCCTACGAGCAGTACTTC. Encoded protein: CASSPPGQATSYEQYF.

The genes are TRBV7-2 and TRBJ1-5; TRBD1 matches at 9 bases. Germline lookup yields CDR1 SGHTA and CDR2 FQGNSA. V trimming: 4 bases; J trimming: 7 bases; junction bases outside the gene matches: 8. This CDR3 is built from 15 residues. The CDR3 DNA follows: TGTGCCAGCAGCTCCTGGGACAGGGAAGGGCAGCCCCAGCATTTT. Protein sequence: CASSSWDREGQPQHF.

The chain has TRBV20-1 and TRBJ2-7; D is possibly TRBD2 (6 bases). The germline gives CDR1 DFQATT, CDR2 SNEGSKA (reference sequence). Trimming took off 3 bases at V and 2 bases at J, with 14 bases between the two ends. The CDR3 covers 14 residues. CDR3 loop: CSASLFSGTYEQYF. The CDR3 DNA sequence: TGCAGTGCTAGTCTATTTAGCGGTACCTACGAGCAGTACTTC.